This TCR beta chain stems from a study of blood T cell repertoires in COVID-19. Study-level background: Nucleic acid was either cDNA or gDNA, and it came from T cells, B-cell-depleted T cells, or PBMCs.

The data were produced by immunoSEQ multiplex PCR, yet TCRdb's version contains in-frame clones alone and is incomplete. The table lists fewer than 200,000 clones, approximately 87% of them singletons. The sample consisted of peripheral blood. This TCR was recovered from a woman in her 70s with COVID-19, enrolled during active disease.

In DNA form, the CDR3 reads TGTGCCAGCAGCCCGGGAGGGTCGAGCTCCTACGAGCAGTACTTC. Amino acids: CASSPGGSSSYEQYF. This sequence joins TRBV2 and TRBJ2-7, with 8 bases fitting TRBD2. This CDR3 has 15 amino acids. Per the germline V gene, CDR1 is SNHLY and CDR2 is FYNNEI. Trimming removed 6 bases from V and 0 bases from J; junction bases left unmatched: 7.